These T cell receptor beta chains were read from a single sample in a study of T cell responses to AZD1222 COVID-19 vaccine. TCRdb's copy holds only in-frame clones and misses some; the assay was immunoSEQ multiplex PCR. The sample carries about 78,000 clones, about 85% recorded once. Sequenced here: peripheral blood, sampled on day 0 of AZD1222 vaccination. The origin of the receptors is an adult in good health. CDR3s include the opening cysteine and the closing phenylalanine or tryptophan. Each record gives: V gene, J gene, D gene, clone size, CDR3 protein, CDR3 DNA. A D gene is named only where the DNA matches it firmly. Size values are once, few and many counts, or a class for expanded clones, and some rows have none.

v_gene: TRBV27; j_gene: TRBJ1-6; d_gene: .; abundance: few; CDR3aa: CASSPRVYSPLHF; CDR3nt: TGTGCCAGCAGTCCCAGGGTTTATTCACCCCTCCACTTT
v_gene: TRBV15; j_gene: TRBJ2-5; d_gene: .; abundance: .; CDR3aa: CATSRGGQETQYF; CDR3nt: TGTGCCACCAGCAGAGGAGGGCAAGAGACCCAGTACTTC
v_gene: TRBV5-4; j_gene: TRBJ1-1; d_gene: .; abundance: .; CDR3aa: CASSPMGRETEAFF; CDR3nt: TGTGCCAGCAGCCCTATGGGGCGGGAGACTGAAGCTTTCTTT
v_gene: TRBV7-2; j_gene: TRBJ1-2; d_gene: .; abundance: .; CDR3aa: CASSPGQPDGYGYTF; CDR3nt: TGTGCCAGCAGCCCAGGACAGCCCGACGGCTATGGCTACACCTTC
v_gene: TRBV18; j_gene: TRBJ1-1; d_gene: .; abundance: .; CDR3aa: CASSEDDTEAFF; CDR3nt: TGTGCCAGCTCCGAGGACGACACTGAAGCTTTCTTT
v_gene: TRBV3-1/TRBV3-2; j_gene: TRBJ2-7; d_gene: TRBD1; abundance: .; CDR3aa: CASSQGDRAYEQYF; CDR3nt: TGTGCCAGCAGCCAAGGGGACAGAGCTTACGAGCAGTACTTC
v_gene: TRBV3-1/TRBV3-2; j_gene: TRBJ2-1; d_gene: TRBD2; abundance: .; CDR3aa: CASSRLAGGREQFF; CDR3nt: TGTGCCAGCAGCCGACTAGCGGGAGGGAGGGAGCAGTTCTTC
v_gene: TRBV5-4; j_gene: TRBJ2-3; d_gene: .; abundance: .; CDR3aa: CASSPSGSYTDTQYF; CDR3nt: TGTGCCAGCAGCCCCTCCGGGTCCTACACAGATACGCAGTATTTT
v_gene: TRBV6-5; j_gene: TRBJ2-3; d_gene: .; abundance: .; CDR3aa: CASSVDNRGTDTQYF; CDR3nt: TGTGCCAGCAGCGTAGACAACCGGGGAACAGATACGCAGTATTTT
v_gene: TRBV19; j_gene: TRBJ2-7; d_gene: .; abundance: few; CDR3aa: CATRGGAAYEQYF; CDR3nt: TGTGCCACCCGAGGGGGGGCGGCCTACGAGCAGTACTTC
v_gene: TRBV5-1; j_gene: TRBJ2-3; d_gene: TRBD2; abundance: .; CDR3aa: CASSSLAGGRTDTQYF; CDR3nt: TGCGCCAGCAGCTCCCTAGCGGGAGGCAGGACAGATACGCAGTATTTT
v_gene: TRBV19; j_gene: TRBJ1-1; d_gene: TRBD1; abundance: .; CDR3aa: CASEDRGRPYTEAFF; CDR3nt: TGTGCCTCTGAGGACAGGGGGCGTCCGTACACTGAAGCTTTCTTT
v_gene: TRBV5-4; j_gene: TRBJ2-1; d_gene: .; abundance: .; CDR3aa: CASSLGGGSSAYNEQFF; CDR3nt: TGTGCCAGCAGCTTAGGGGGCGGGAGTAGCGCCTACAATGAGCAGTTCTTC
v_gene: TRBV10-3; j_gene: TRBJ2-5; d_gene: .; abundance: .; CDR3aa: CAIRGGQKETQYF; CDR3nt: TGTGCCATCCGCGGGGGACAGAAAGAGACCCAGTACTTC
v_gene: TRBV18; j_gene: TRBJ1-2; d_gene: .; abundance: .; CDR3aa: CASSETGNYGYTF; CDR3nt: TGTGCCAGCTCAGAGACGGGGAACTATGGCTACACCTTC
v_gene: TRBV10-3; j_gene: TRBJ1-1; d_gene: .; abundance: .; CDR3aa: CAISEGTRGTEAFF; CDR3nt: TGTGCCATCAGTGAAGGGACGCGGGGCACTGAAGCTTTCTTT
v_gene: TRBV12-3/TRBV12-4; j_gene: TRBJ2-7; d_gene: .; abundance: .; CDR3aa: CASRRGSEQYF; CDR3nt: TGTGCCAGCAGGCGAGGGTCCGAGCAGTACTTC
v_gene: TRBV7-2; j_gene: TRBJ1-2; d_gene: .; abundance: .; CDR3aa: CASSLDDLVGYTF; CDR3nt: TGTGCCAGCAGCTTAGACGATCTCGTTGGCTACACCTTC
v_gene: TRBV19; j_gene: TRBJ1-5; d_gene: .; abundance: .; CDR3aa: CASTYSGVSGPQHF; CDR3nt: TGTGCCAGTACTTATTCGGGCGTTTCGGGGCCCCAGCATTTT
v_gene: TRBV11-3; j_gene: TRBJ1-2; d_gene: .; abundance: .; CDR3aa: CASSLAREGQDYGYTF; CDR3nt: TGTGCCAGCAGCTTGGCTAGGGAGGGGCAGGACTATGGCTACACCTTC
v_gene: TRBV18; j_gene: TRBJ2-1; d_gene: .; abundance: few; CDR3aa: CASSSASSYNEQFF; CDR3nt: TGTGCCAGCTCATCCGCCTCCTCCTACAATGAGCAGTTCTTC
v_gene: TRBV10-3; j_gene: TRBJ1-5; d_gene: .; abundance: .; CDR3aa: CAISNSNQPQHF; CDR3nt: TGTGCCATCAGCAATAGCAATCAGCCCCAGCATTTT
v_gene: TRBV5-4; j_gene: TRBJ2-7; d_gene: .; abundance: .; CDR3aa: CASSHDPDTGAYEQYF; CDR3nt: TGTGCCAGCAGCCACGACCCAGACACCGGGGCCTACGAGCAGTACTTC
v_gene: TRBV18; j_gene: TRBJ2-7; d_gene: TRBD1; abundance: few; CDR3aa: CASQGQSYEQYF; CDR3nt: TGTGCCAGTCAGGGACAGTCTTACGAGCAGTACTTC
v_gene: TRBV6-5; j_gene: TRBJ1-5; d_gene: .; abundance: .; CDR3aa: CASRLTASNQPQHF; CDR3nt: TGTGCCAGCAGGCTGACAGCAAGCAATCAGCCCCAGCATTTT